A single sample is the source of the 10 T cell receptor beta chains below, sequenced in a study of shared clonotypes between healthy human individuals. TCRdb's copy holds only in-frame clones and misses some; the assay was immunoSEQ multiplex PCR. The sample holds 2,500,000 or so clones, 92% seen once. Specimen: naive CD4+ T cells from PBMCs. The sample's subset: CD45RA+ positively selected. The receptors originated from a man aged 18 to 30 in good health. Some clones in this sample may be carry-over from other donors' samples.

The CDR3 spells CASSDLLAKNIQYF. The CDR3 nucleotides read TGTGCCAGCAGTGACTTACTAGCCAAAAACATTCAGTACTTC. This chain uses TRBV2 with TRBJ2-4; D gene unclear. Germline V CDR1 and CDR2: SNHLY, FYNNEI. V was trimmed by 3 bases and J by 0 bases, leaving 6 bases between them. The CDR3 consists of 14 residues.

This sequence joins TRBV28 and TRBJ1-1; D is undetermined. Trimming shortened V by 11 bases and J by 3 bases, and 19 bases separated the two germline ends. CDR1 MDHEN and CDR2 SYDVKM come from the germline V gene. This CDR3 is 14 amino acids long. CDR3 in DNA: TGTGCCCTTAGCAGCGTCGGCGGATACACTGAAGCTTTCTTT. Its translation is CALSSVGGYTEAFF.

The J gene is TRBJ2-1, the V gene TRBV19, with D maybe TRBD2 (5 bases). V was shortened by 7 bases and J by 4 bases, with 20 bases between the two germline ends. Per germline, CDR1 LNHDA and CDR2 SQIVND (reference sequence). The CDR3 contains 16 residues. The CDR3 region has the DNA TGTGCCAGTAAGTTTGGCGCGGGCAGATCATACAATGAGCAGTTCTTC. It is translated as CASKFGAGRSYNEQFF.

V is TRBV15 and J is TRBJ1-5; the D gene is possibly TRBD1 (6 bases). The germline V gene has CDR1 LNHNV and CDR2 YYDKDF (reference sequence). Between the trimmed V and J ends, which lost 2 bases and 2 bases, there was a span of 10 bases. CDR3 size: 15 residues. CDR3 bases: TGTGCCACCAGCAGAAACAGGGCGGGCAATCAGCCCCAGCATTTT. Encoded protein: CATSRNRAGNQPQHF. The complete variable domain, with remaining parts taken from reference TRBV15 and TRBJ1-5, reads DAMVIQNPRYQVTQFGKPVTLSCSQTLNHNVMYWYQQKSSQAPKLLFHYYDKDFNNEADTPDNFQSRRPNTSFCFLDIRSPGLGDTAMYLCATSRNRAGNQPQHFGDGTRLSIL.

J is TRBJ1-4 and V is TRBV5-1, with D unresolved. CDR3 size: 16 residues. Trimming cost V 0 bases and J 3 bases, with 12 bases left between them. Germline-derived CDR1 and CDR2 are SGHRS and YFSETQ. The CDR3 sequence is CASSLGVIGANEKLFF. In DNA form, the CDR3 reads TGCGCCAGCAGCTTGGGGGTGATCGGGGCTAATGAAAAACTGTTTTTT.

Regarding this clone: This sample includes further DNA sequences coding for the same CDR3. This rearrangement joins TRBV14 to TRBJ2-5, with TRBD2 matching 14 bases. Trimming cost V 2 bases and J 5 bases; bases outside gene matches: 1. The CDR3 contains 15 residues. Looked up from germline, CDR1 is SGHDN and CDR2 is FVKESK. The chain's CDR3 is CASSQRLAGGETQYF. In DNA form, the CDR3 reads TGTGCCAGCAGCCAACGACTAGCGGGAGGGGAGACCCAGTACTTC.

The rearrangement uses TRBV28 and TRBJ2-1; unclear D gene. V lost 6 bases to trimming and J lost 0 bases, with 12 bases between them. The V gene's germline CDR1 is MDHEN and CDR2 SYDVKM. CDR3 length: 15 residues. This CDR3 is CASSLGRSSYNEQFF. As DNA, the CDR3 is TGTGCCAGCAGCCTCGGTAGGAGCTCCTACAATGAGCAGTTCTTC.

Here the CDR3 DNA reads TGTGCCAGTAGTATTCTTGCAGGATTGGGTCAGCCCCAGCATTTT. Its translation is CASSILAGLGQPQHF. This sequence joins TRBV19 and TRBJ1-5; D is ambiguous. This CDR3 has 15 residues. Germline-derived CDR1 and CDR2 are LNHDA and SQIVND (reference sequence). V was shortened by 3 bases and J by 6 bases, with 15 bases between the two germline ends.

The rearrangement uses TRBV4-1 and TRBJ1-4, with D hard to call. V lost 4 bases and J lost 6, with 18 bases in between. CDR1 is MGHRA, CDR2 YSYEKL, per germline. This CDR3 is built from 16 residues. The CDR3: CASSPEGPLRHEKLFF. The CDR3 DNA is TGCGCCAGCAGCCCTGAGGGCCCTCTGAGACATGAAAAACTGTTTTTT.

The rearrangement uses TRBV11-2 and TRBJ2-1; TRBD2 aligns across 10 bases. The germline gives CDR1 SGHAT, CDR2 FQNNGV. V lost 5 bases to trimming and J lost 4 bases; unmatched junction nucleotides: 5. The CDR3 spans 15 residues. The CDR3 reads CASSQGLAEYNEQFF. The CDR3 region has the DNA TGTGCCAGCAGCCAAGGACTAGCGGAGTACAATGAGCAGTTCTTC. The whole variable domain, remainder taken from reference TRBV11-2 and TRBJ2-1, is EAGVAQSPRYKIIEKRQSVAFWCNPISGHATLYWYQQILGQGPKLLIQFQNNGVVDDSQLPKDRFSAERLKGVDSTLKIQPAKLEDSAVYLCASSQGLAEYNEQFFGPGTRLTVL.